Sequencing of this T cell receptor beta chain was carried out in a study of technical replicates of blood from a few donors. Only in-frame clones appear in the TCRdb table, and some are missing; sequencing was by immunoSEQ multiplex PCR. The sample yields more than 60,000 clones, 85% to 90% seen once. This CDR3 is 15 amino acids long. Trimming removed 6 bases from V and 5 bases from J; junction bases left unmatched: 6. Per germline, CDR1 SGHVS and CDR2 FQNEAQ. The receptor's source is a human donor in good health. Some clones in this sample may be carry-over from other donors' samples. The sequenced sample was PBMCs. V usage is TRBV7-8 and J usage is TRBJ2-2, with 10 bases identical to TRBD2. CDR3 sequence reads: CASRASGSETGELFF. The DNA of the CDR3 is TGTGCCAGCAGGGCTAGCGGGAGCGAAACCGGGGAGCTGTTTTTT.